Each of the 15 T cell receptor beta chains below was sequenced from the same sample in a study of chemoradiotherapy in HPV16-positive cancers. TCRdb keeps only in-frame clones here, not all; method: immunoSEQ multiplex PCR. The sample has about 5,400 clones, over 60% seen once. This material was obtained from a patient who underwent chemoradiotherapy. These receptors were taken from a human donor with HPV-associated anogenital cancer.

The chain combines TRBV28 with TRBJ2-6; 7 bases are a match to TRBD1. Germline-derived CDR1 and CDR2 are MDHEN and SYDVKM. Unmatched junction bases numbered 4, after V lost 6 bases and J lost 2 bases. The CDR3 is made up of 15 amino acids. The CDR3 DNA reads TGTGCCAGCAGCCTGACAGGGACTGGGGCCAACGTCCTGACTTTC. Its protein is CASSLTGTGANVLTF.

This sequence joins TRBV5-8 and TRBJ2-1; D gene unclear. Trimming left V 2 bases short and J 0 bases short, with 9 bases between. Germline lookup yields CDR1 SGHTS and CDR2 YDEGEE. The CDR3 extends over 15 amino acids. CDR3 region: CASSLTASSYNEQFF. CDR3 coding DNA: TGTGCCAGCAGCTTAACCGCCAGCTCCTACAATGAGCAGTTCTTC.

DNA for the CDR3: TGTGCCAGCACCGGACAGACCTTTATTGAGACCCAGTACTTC. Protein sequence: CASTGQTFIETQYF. V and J are TRBV7-8 and TRBJ2-5; TRBD1 might be the D (6 bases). Germline V lookup: CDR1 SGHVS, CDR2 FQNEAQ. Trimming left V 7 bases short and J 5 bases short, with 17 bases between. CDR3 size: 14 residues.

The rearrangement joins TRBV9 to TRBJ2-1; tentative D call: TRBD1 (5 bases). CDR1 SGDLS and CDR2 YYNGEE come from the germline V gene. The V gene lost 0 bases and the J gene lost 3 bases, with 7 bases spanning the gap. The CDR3 sequence is 14 residues long. CDR3 nucleotide sequence: TGTGCCAGCAGCGTAGCTGGACACTACAATGAGCAGTTCTTC. Its protein is CASSVAGHYNEQFF.

This chain uses TRBV5-4 with TRBJ1-6, with TRBD1 as a possible D gene (6 bases). Germline-derived CDR1 and CDR2 are SGHNT and YYREEE (reference sequence). V was shortened by 4 bases and J by 7 bases, with 18 bases between the two germline ends. The CDR3 has 16 amino acids. The CDR3 DNA reads TGTGCCAGCAGCGCGGGGCAGGGGACGAGAAATTCACCCCTCCACTTT. Translated: CASSAGQGTRNSPLHF.

The chain couples TRBV6-1 to TRBJ1-4; D remains unclear. Germline V gene sequence: CDR1 MNHNS, CDR2 SASEGT. The CDR3 is made up of 13 amino acids. The CDR3: CASRVQTNEKLFF. CDR3 nucleotides: TGTGCTTCCCGGGTGCAGACTAATGAAAAACTGTTTTTT.

The rearrangement links TRBV5-4 to TRBJ2-1, with 7 bases matching TRBD1. Germline CDR1 and CDR2: SGHNT and YYREEE (reference sequence). V dropped 3 bases and J dropped 5; count of bases not matched to a gene: 8. This CDR3 region has 15 residues. In DNA form, the CDR3 reads TGTGCCAGCAGCTATGGGACAGAGGGGAACAATGAGCAGTTCTTC. Protein sequence: CASSYGTEGNNEQFF.

This chain uses TRBV6-1 with TRBJ2-5; possible D gene TRBD2, 6 bases. The V gene lost 4 bases and the J gene lost 11 bases, with 11 bases spanning the gap. The germline V gene has CDR1 MNHNS and CDR2 SASEGT. This CDR3 region has 11 residues. CDR3: CASSVPRGQYF. CDR3 nucleotides: TGTGCCAGCAGTGTCCCCCGGGGGCAGTACTTC.

This sequence joins TRBV11-2 and TRBJ1-4; a weak D match, TRBD1 (6 bases). The CDR3 extends over 14 amino acids. With 5 bases removed from V and 5 bases from J, the gap between germline ends came to 12 bases. Germline CDR1 is SGHAT and CDR2 is FQNNGV. This chain's CDR3 is CASSRGQLNEKLFF. The CDR3 region has the DNA TGTGCCAGCAGCCGAGGACAGCTGAATGAAAAACTGTTTTTT.

J is TRBJ2-4 and V is TRBV7-2, with D tentatively TRBD1 (6 bases). This CDR3 region has 14 residues. CDR1 SGHTA and CDR2 FQGNSA come from the germline V gene. V lost 3 bases and J 9 bases, leaving 15 bases between the germline ends. The CDR3 is CASSLKTGRFIQYF. CDR3 DNA: TGTGCCAGCAGCTTGAAGACAGGTCGATTCATTCAGTACTTC.

The chain joins TRBV5-6 to TRBJ1-4; D possibly corresponds to TRBD1 (6 bases). V was cut by 1 base and J by 7 bases, with 11 bases left in between. The CDR3 contains 14 residues. Germline loops: CDR1 SGHDT, CDR2 YYEEEE. In DNA form, the CDR3 reads TGTGCCAGCAGCTTGAAGGGGGGCCCTGAAAAACTGTTTTTT. Its protein product is CASSLKGGPEKLFF.

V usage is TRBV6-1 and J usage is TRBJ2-6; D may be TRBD1 or TRBD2 (6 bases each). Per germline, CDR1 MNHNS and CDR2 SASEGT. The CDR3 spans 15 residues. V was cut by 4 bases and J by 4 bases, with 11 bases left in between. The CDR3 DNA sequence: TGTGCCAGCAGTGGGGGGGCGGACGGGGCCAACGTCCTGACTTTC. Protein product: CASSGGADGANVLTF.

This clone has a handful of counts. The V call is TRBV4-3, the J call TRBJ1-6; 9 bases match TRBD1. This CDR3 comprises 15 residues. Trimming removed 4 bases from V and 7 bases from J; junction bases left unmatched: 5. Germline V gene sequence: CDR1 LGHNA, CDR2 YSLEER. The CDR3 loop is CASSPGDRVNSPLHF. As DNA, the CDR3 is TGCGCCAGCAGCCCGGGGGACAGGGTAAATTCACCCCTCCACTTT.

The rearrangement uses TRBV28 and TRBJ2-1, with 11 bases fitting TRBD2. The length of the CDR3 is 16 residues. Trimming took 5 bases from V and 7 from J; bases not matched to a gene: 10. From germline, CDR1 is MDHEN and CDR2 SYDVKM. CDR3 sequence (DNA): TGTGCCAGCAGTCTCGTCACTAGCGGGAGTTTGAATGAGCAGTTCTTC. This encodes CASSLVTSGSLNEQFF.

This clone has more than one count but fewer than ten. V and J are TRBV6-1 and TRBJ2-1; TRBD2 matches 7 bases. Trimming removed 10 bases from V and 5 bases from J; junction bases left unmatched: 14. CDR1 is MNHNS, CDR2 SASEGT, per germline. The CDR3 covers 15 residues. CDR3 sequence: CATISGGGGNNEQFF. The CDR3 DNA reads TGTGCCACCATCTCAGGCGGGGGAGGGAACAATGAGCAGTTCTTC.